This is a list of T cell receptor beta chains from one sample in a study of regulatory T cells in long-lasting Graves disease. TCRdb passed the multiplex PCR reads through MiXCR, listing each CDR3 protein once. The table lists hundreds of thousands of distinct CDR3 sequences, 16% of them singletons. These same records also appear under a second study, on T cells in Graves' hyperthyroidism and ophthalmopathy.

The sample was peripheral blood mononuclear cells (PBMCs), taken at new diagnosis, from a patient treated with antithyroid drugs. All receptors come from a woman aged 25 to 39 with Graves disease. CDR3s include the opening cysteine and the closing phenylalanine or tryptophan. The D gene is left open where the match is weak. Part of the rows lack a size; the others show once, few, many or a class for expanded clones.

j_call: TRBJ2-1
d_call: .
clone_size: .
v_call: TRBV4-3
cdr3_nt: TGCGCCAGCAGCCAGGGCCACTCGTCCAATGAGCAGTTCTTC
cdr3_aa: CASSQGHSSNEQFF

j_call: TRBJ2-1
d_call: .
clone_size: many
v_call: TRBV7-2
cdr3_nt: TGTGCCAGCAGCTTAGATTCTACAGAGCAGTTCTTC
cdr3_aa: CASSLDSTEQFF

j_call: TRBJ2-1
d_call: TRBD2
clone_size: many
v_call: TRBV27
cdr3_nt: TGTGCCAGCATCCCCAGGCCCGGGACTAGCGGGAGAGAGCAGTTCTTC
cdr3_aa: CASIPRPGTSGREQFF

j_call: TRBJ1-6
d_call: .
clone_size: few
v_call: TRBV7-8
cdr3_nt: TGTGCCAGCAGCTTCTGGTCGCAGGGGAATTCACCCCTCCACTTT
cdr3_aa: CASSFWSQGNSPLHF

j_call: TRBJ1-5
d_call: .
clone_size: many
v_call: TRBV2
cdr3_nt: TGTGCCAGCAGCGATGACAGGTTACAGCCCCAGCATTTT
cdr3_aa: CASSDDRLQPQHF

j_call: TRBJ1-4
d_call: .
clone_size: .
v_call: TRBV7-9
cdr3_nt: TGTGCCAGCAGCTTTGCTGGGGGCCGGGCTAATGAAAAACTGTTTTTT
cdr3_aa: CASSFAGGRANEKLFF

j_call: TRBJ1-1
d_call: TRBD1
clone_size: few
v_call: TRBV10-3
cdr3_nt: TGTGCCATCAGTGATCTGGGACAGGGTTACACTGAAGCTTTCTTT
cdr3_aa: CAISDLGQGYTEAFF

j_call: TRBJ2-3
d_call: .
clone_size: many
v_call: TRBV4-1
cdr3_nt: TGCGCCAGCACTGGGGGCGGGAGCCCTAAGGATACGCAGTATTTT
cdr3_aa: CASTGGGSPKDTQYF

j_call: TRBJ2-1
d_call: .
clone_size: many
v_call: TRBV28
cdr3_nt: TGTGCCACCCTAAGCCTCGAGGGTTCAAACTACAATGAGCAGTTCTTC
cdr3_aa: CATLSLEGSNYNEQFF

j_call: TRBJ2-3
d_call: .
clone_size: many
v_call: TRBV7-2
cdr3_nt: TGTGCCAGCAGCAAACGCACAGATACGCAGTATTTT
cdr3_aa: CASSKRTDTQYF

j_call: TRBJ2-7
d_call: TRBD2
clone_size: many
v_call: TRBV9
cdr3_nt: TGTGCCAGCAGCGTAGAAGGCGGGAGGGCGAGGGAGCAGTACTTC
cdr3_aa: CASSVEGGRAREQYF

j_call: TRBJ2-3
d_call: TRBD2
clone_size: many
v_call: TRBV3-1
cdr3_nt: TGTGCCAGCAGCCAAGTTATAGCGGGAGCGGTAGATACGCAGTATTTT
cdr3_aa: CASSQVIAGAVDTQYF

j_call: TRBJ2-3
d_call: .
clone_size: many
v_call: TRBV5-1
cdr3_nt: TGCGCCAGCAGAAGGATTACAGATACGCAGTATTTT
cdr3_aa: CASRRITDTQYF

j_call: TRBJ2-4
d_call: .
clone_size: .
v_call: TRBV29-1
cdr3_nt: TGCAGCGTTGACGGGGACGGAAACATTCAGTACTTC
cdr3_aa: CSVDGDGNIQYF

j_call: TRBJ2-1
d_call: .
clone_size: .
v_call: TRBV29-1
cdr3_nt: TGCAGCGTTGAAGGTGGGACGTACAATGAGCAGTTCTTC
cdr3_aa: CSVEGGTYNEQFF

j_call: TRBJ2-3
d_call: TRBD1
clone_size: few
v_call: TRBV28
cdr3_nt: TGTGCCAGCAGTTTATTGGTAGGGACAGGGGAGGCAGATACGCAGTATTTT
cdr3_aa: CASSLLVGTGEADTQYF

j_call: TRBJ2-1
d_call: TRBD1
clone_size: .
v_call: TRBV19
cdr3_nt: TGTGCCAGTAGTATCCGGGACAGTGGGAATGAGCAGTTCTTC
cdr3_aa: CASSIRDSGNEQFF

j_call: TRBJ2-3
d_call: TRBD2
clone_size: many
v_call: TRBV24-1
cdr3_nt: TGTGCCACCAGGGGGACTAGCGGGATAGATACGCAGTATTTT
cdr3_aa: CATRGTSGIDTQYF

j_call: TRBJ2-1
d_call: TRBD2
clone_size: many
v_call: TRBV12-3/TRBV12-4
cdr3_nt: TGTGCCAGCAGTACTTGGGCTAGCGGGGTGGACAATGAGCAGTTCTTC
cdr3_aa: CASSTWASGVDNEQFF

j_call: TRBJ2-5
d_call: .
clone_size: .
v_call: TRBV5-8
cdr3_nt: TGTGCCAGCAGCCCTGAGAGGCGCCTAAACCCCATCGTTGGGGACCAGTACTTC
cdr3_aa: CASSPERRLNPIVGDQYF

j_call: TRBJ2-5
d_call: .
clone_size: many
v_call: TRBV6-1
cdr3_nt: TGTGCCAGCCTAAAACGGGAGACCCAGTACTTC
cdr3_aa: CASLKRETQYF

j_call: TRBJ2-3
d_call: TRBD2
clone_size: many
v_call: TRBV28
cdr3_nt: TGTGCCAGCAGTCCATCTAGCGGACCTAGCACAGATACGCAGTATTTT
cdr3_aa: CASSPSSGPSTDTQYF

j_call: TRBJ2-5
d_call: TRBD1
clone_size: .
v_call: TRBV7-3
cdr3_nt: TGTGCCAGCAGCCCGGCCCCCAACAGGGGGCGAACCCAAGAGACCCAGTACTTC
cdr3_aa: CASSPAPNRGRTQETQYF

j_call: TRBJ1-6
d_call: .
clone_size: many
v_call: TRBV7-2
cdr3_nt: TGTGCCAGCAGCTCACGACAAAATTCACCCCTCCACTTT
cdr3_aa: CASSSRQNSPLHF

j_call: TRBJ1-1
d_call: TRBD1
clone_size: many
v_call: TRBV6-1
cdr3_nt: TGTGCCAGCACCTCGGGACAGGGGATCGGGAACACTGAAGCTTTCTTT
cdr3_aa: CASTSGQGIGNTEAFF

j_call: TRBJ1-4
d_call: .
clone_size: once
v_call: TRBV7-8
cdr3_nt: TGTGCCAGCAGCTCCGGACCTCGAGGGAGTGAAAAACTGTTTTTT
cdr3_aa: CASSSGPRGSEKLFF

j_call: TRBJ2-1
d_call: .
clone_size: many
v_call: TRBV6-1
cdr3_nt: TGTGCCAGCATAAGAGGGGAGTGGGGTCGGGGTGAGCAGTTCTTC
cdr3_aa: CASIRGEWGRGEQFF

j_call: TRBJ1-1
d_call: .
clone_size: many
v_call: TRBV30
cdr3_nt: TGTGCCTGGAGTGTATTGGGTGCCACTGAAGCTTTCTTT
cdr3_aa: CAWSVLGATEAFF

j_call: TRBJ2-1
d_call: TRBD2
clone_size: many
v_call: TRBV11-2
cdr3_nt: TGTGCCAGCAGCTTATTTGGGAGGGCCTTCTACAATGAGCAGTTCTTC
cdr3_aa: CASSLFGRAFYNEQFF

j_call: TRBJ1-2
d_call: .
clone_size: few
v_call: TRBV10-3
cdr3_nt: TGTGCCATCAGTGCTCCCAACTTAGGGGACTATGGCTACACCTTC
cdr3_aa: CAISAPNLGDYGYTF

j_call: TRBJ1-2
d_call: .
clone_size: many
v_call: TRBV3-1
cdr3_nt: TGTGCCAGCAGCCAAGTGATGGAGGTTCACTATGGCTACACCTTC
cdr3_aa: CASSQVMEVHYGYTF

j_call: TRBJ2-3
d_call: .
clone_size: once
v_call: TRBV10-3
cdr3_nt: TGTGACATCAGTGAGTCGAAGGGGGCTAGCGGAGGCACAGATACGCAGTATTTT
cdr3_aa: CDISESKGASGGTDTQYF

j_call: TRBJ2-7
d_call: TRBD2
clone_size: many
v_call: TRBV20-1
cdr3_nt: TGCAGTGCTAGAGAAGGAGCGGGAACCTACGAGCAGTACTTC
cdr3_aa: CSAREGAGTYEQYF

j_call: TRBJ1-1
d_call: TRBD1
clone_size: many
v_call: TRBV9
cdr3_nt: TGTGCCAGCAGCGTGACAGGGGATTTTGACACTGAAGCTTTCTTT
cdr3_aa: CASSVTGDFDTEAFF

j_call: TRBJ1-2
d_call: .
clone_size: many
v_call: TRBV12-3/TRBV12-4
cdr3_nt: TGTGCCAGCAGTGGGGCAGGCGTCTATGGCTACACCTTC
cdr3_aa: CASSGAGVYGYTF

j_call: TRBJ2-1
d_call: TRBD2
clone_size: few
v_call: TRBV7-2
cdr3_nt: TGTGCCAGCAGCTTATATGCTAGCGGAGCCTACAATGAGCAGTTCTTC
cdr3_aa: CASSLYASGAYNEQFF

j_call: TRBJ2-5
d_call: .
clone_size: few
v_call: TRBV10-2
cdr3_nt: TGCGCCAGCAGTGGGACGGGCCAAGAGACCCAGTACTTC
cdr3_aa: CASSGTGQETQYF

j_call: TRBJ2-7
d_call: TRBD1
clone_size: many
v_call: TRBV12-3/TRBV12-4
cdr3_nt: TGTGCCAGCACCGGACAGGTCTCGGAGCAGTACTTC
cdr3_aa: CASTGQVSEQYF

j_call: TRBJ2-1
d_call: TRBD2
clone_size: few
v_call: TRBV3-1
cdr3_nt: TGTGCCAGCAGCCAAGGGGGGGCTAGCGGGAGATCCTACAATGAGCAGTTCTTC
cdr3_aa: CASSQGGASGRSYNEQFF

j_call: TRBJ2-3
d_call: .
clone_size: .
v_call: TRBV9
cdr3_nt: TGTGCCAGCAGCGTAGCGGGAACGTCAGATACGCAGTATTTT
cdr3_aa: CASSVAGTSDTQYF

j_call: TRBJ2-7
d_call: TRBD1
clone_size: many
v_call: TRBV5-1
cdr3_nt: TGCGCCAGCAGCTTCGCCGGGACAGGGTGGTACGAGCAGTACTTC
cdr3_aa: CASSFAGTGWYEQYF

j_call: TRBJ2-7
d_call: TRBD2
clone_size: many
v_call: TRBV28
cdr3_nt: TGTGCCAGCACCCATGACCCTTGGACTAGCGGGAGTTGGGAGCAGTACTTC
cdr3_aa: CASTHDPWTSGSWEQYF

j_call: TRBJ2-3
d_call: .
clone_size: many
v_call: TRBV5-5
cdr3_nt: TGTGCCAGCAGCGGGGGACCGCTAACCCACACAGATACGCAGTATTTT
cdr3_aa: CASSGGPLTHTDTQYF

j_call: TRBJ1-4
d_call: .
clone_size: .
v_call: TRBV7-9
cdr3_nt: TGTGCCGTGAAGTGGGGAGCGAATGAAAAACTGTTTTTT
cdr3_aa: CAVKWGANEKLFF

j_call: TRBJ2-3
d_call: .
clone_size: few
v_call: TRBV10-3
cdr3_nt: TGTGCCATCAGCCATGATTCCCTCACAGATACGCAGTATTTT
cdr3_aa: CAISHDSLTDTQYF

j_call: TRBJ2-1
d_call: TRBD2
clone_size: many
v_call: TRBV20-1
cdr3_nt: TGCAGTGCTAGAGCTTTTGGCGGGAGGGGTAATGAGCAGTTCTTC
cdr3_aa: CSARAFGGRGNEQFF

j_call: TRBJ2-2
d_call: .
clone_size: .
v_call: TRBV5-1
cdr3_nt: TGCGCCAGTTTTACGGGACATGGGAACACCGGGGAGCTGTTTTTT
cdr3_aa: CASFTGHGNTGELFF

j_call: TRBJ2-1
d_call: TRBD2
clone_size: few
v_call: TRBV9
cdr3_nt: TGTGCCAGCAGCGGAACTAGCGGGAGATGGGATGAGCAGTTCTTC
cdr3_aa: CASSGTSGRWDEQFF

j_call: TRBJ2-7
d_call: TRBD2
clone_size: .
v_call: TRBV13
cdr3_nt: TGTGCCAGCAGCCCAGGGACTAGCGGGATAAACGAGCAGTACTTC
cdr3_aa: CASSPGTSGINEQYF

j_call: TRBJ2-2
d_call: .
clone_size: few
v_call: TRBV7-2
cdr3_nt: TGTGCCAGCAGCTTAATGTTGGACACCGGGGAGCTGTTTTTT
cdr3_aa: CASSLMLDTGELFF

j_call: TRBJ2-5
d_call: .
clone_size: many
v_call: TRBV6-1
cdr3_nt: TGTGCCAGCAGCCCCTCCCTAGAGACAGTGGGGGAGACCCAGTACTTC
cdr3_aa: CASSPSLETVGETQYF

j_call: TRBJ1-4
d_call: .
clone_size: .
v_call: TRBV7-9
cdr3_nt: TGTGCCAGCAGCTCAACCTTTGCGGGGGCGACTAATGAAAAACTGTTTTTT
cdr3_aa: CASSSTFAGATNEKLFF

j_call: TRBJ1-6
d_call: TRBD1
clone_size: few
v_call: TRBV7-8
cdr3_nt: TGTGCCAGCAGCTTAGGCGACAGGGTTAGCTCCTATAATTCACCCCTCCACTTT
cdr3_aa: CASSLGDRVSSYNSPLHF